What follows describes a single TCR beta chain. The antigen this receptor binds is unknown. Base-call qualities are not available, and no considerably larger clone is one nucleotide away. These data belong to a study of T-cell reconstitution after alpha-beta-depleted transplantation in children (dated by TCRdb to between 2015 and 2016). Background for the entire study: T-cell immune reconstitution after TCRalphabeta/CD19-depleted allogeneic hematopoietic cell transplantation in children was quantitatively tracked in the study by means of TCR repertoire profiling. Here is what the overall study found, with its caveats: In some patients, the high TCRbeta diversity seen at day 60 was put down to recipient T cells and intrathymic progenitors that had survived conditioning. Over the following months the frequencies of hyperexpanded clones went down, and after one year T-cell counts and TCRbeta diversity were mostly credited to newly produced T cells. The apparently early recovery of alphabetaT-cell counts about two months after transplant reportedly depended on only several hundred rapidly expanded clones that came from non-depleted graft cells.

The germline V gene specifies MGHRA as CDR1 and YSYEKL as CDR2. Cut back by 0 bases and 5 bases, the V and J ends lie 11 bases apart. Reading from cysteine to phenylalanine, the CDR3 counts 15 amino acids. The DNA shown is the 45-base CDR3, in frame from base 1. The library relied on PCR. Sequencing relied on an Illumina HiSeq 2500. TCR library preparation used molecular barcoding, with unique molecular identifiers applied to normalize quantification of the TCRbeta repertoire. Through fastp at Q25 and MiXCR, TCRdb rebuilt clones from the public reads, retaining in-frame beta chains. Each entry merges the rows of one CDR3 protein and shows their most common DNA and genes. This sample holds fewer than 550,000 distinct CDR3 sequences; around 15% were observed only once. The biggest ten clones account for around 30% of the sample. The sample's treatment or condition label, in plain terms: allogeneic hematopoietic cell transplantation with graft depleted of TCRalphabeta T cells and CD19 B cells. The transplant recipients were children given TCRalphabeta/CD19-depleted allogeneic hematopoietic cell grafts.

This clonotype originated in a boy in the first two years of life who had a stem cell transplant for Wiskott-Aldrich syndrome, so the T cells may come from the graft donor. This specimen was PBMCs, mostly from graft donor cells, taken 360 days after TCRalphabeta/CD19-depleted stem cell transplant. This sequence uses TRBV4-1 and TRBJ1-5; the D gene assignment is ambiguous. CDR3 loop: CASSQDVGNHQPQHF. The nucleotides read TGCGCCAGCAGCCAAGATGTAGGGAATCATCAGCCCCAGCATTTT.